One and the same sample provided the 13 T cell receptor beta chains below, sequenced in a study of shared clonotypes between healthy human individuals (dated by TCRdb to 2018 to 2021). Library prep was done by the immunoSEQ multiplex PCR assay. TCRdb provides this immuneACCESS table in a form limited to in-frame rearrangements. Some clones are lacking; in checked studies, under half of them reflect an unresolved V gene, and why the rest are absent is not known. This sample gives just over 2,000,000 clones in total; around 95% of them show up just once. The ten biggest clones cover 0.1% to 0.15% of the sample. The sample was naive CD4+ T cells sorted from blood. The cell subset or site tag for this specimen amounts to: CD45RA+ positively selected. The receptors were sampled from a man between 18 and 29 years old in good health.

This chain uses TRBV18 with TRBJ2-1; D is possibly TRBD2 (6 bases). V was clipped by 3 bases and J by 5 bases, with 11 bases between them. Germline loops: CDR1 KGHSH, CDR2 LQKENI. CDR3 size: 14 residues. The CDR3, as DNA: TGTGCCAGCTCACCCCCTCCGGGGGACAATGAGCAGTTCTTC. It is translated as CASSPPPGDNEQFF.

The chain carries TRBV27 and TRBJ2-7; TRBD2 is a possible D gene (6 bases). Looked up from germline, CDR1 is MNHEY and CDR2 is SMNVEV (reference sequence). V was clipped by 5 bases and J by 4 bases, with 24 bases between them. CDR3 length: 17 residues. CDR3 in DNA: TGTGCCAGCAGTCCCCTGGTTAGGGAGGATGATAGGTACGAGCAGTACTTC. It translates to CASSPLVREDDRYEQYF.

The chain couples TRBV12-5 to TRBJ2-1; D possibly uses TRBD1 or TRBD2 (5 bases each). Per the germline V gene, CDR1 is LGHNT and CDR2 is FRNRAP. V was clipped by 0 bases and J by 0 bases, with 9 bases between them. The CDR3 length is 16 residues. The CDR3 bases are TGTGCTAGTGGTTTGGTACTGGGGGACTCCTACAATGAGCAGTTCTTC. Translation gives CASGLVLGDSYNEQFF.

The genes are TRBV6-1 and TRBJ1-6; D perhaps matches TRBD1 (6 bases). CDR3 length: 15 amino acids. Trimming took off 2 bases at V and 6 bases at J, with 11 bases between the two ends. Germline CDR1 reads MNHNS; CDR2 reads SASEGT. The CDR3 loop is CASSELGGANSPLHF. The CDR3, as DNA: TGTGCCAGCAGTGAATTGGGGGGGGCTAATTCACCCCTCCACTTT.

A remark on this clone: In the same sample, other DNA sequences code for this CDR3. The chain employs TRBV9 and TRBJ2-7; 8 bases align to TRBD1. V trimming: 2 bases; J trimming: 2 bases; junction bases outside the gene matches: 6. The CDR3 contains 15 residues. Germline V gives CDR1 SGDLS, CDR2 YYNGEE. The CDR3 bases are TGTGCCAGCAGCGTTGGGACAGGCCTAACCTACGAGCAGTACTTC. Its translation is CASSVGTGLTYEQYF.

CDR3 sequence reads: CASSYSVRGTYEQYF. The CDR3 DNA sequence: TGTGCCAGCAGTTACTCGGTTAGGGGAACCTACGAGCAGTACTTC. The chain employs TRBV6-6 and TRBJ2-7, with D tentatively TRBD1 (5 bases). Trimming removed 0 bases from V and 2 bases from J, with 11 bases in between. The CDR3 is 15 residues long. Germline CDR1 and CDR2: MNHNY and SVGAGI (reference sequence).

The chain has TRBV15 and TRBJ1-5, with 9 bases matching TRBD1. The germline V gene encodes CDR1 LNHNV and CDR2 YYDKDF (reference sequence). The V and J ends lost 5 bases and 7 bases, in that order; junction bases with no gene match: 12. The CDR3 loop spans 16 amino acids. In DNA, the CDR3 is TGTGCCACCAGCTCCCGGGACAGGGTTATTGGACAGCCCCAGCATTTT. It codes for CATSSRDRVIGQPQHF.

This chain connects TRBV6-1 to TRBJ2-1; no clear D. Germline lookup yields CDR1 MNHNS and CDR2 SASEGT. CDR3 size: 16 residues. Deletions cut 2 bases from V and 1 base from J, with 12 bases between. In nucleotides, the CDR3 is TGTGCCAGCAGTGAAAGTAGGGATCCTTCCTACAATGAGCAGTTCTTC. Its protein is CASSESRDPSYNEQFF.

The chain has TRBV18 and TRBJ1-5; D possibly corresponds to TRBD1 (5 bases). Germline values: CDR1 KGHSH, CDR2 LQKENI. Between the trimmed V and J ends, which lost 0 bases and 11 bases, there was a span of 17 bases. The CDR3 runs to 15 residues. The CDR3 reads CASSPPSTPRGAQHF. DNA of the CDR3: TGTGCCAGCTCACCACCCTCGACCCCTAGGGGAGCCCAGCATTTT.

The V gene is TRBV10-3, the J gene TRBJ1-5, with 8 positions matching TRBD1. CDR1 is ENHRY and CDR2 is SYGVKD in the germline V gene. The V segment lost 10 bases and the J segment 4 bases; nucleotides outside the gene matches: 9. The CDR3 consists of 14 residues. The CDR3 is CATAGQAGNQPQHF. CDR3 DNA sequence: TGTGCCACCGCGGGACAGGCGGGTAATCAGCCCCAGCATTTT.

The rearrangement joins TRBV5-1 to TRBJ2-2; the D gene is possibly TRBD1 (5 bases). Germline V gene sequence: CDR1 SGHRS, CDR2 YFSETQ. V lost 0 bases, J lost 4 bases, and 7 bases lay in between. The CDR3 covers 14 residues. In DNA form, the CDR3 reads TGCGCCAGCAGCTTGGAAGGGGTCACCGGGGAGCTGTTTTTT. Its translation: CASSLEGVTGELFF.

CDR3 nucleotides: TGTGCCAGCATGAGGGGGGACAGGGATAGCAATCAGCCCCAGCATTTT. Translated: CASMRGDRDSNQPQHF. V and J are TRBV2 and TRBJ1-5; TRBD1 agrees at 9 bases. This CDR3 contains 16 residues. V gave up 7 bases and J gave up 0 bases; unmatched junction bases: 7. The germline gives CDR1 SNHLY, CDR2 FYNNEI.

V and J are TRBV10-3 and TRBJ2-6; D gene ambiguous. V lost 0 bases, J lost 0 bases, and 6 bases lay in between. This CDR3 spans 16 amino acids. CDR1 and CDR2 from the germline V gene are ENHRY and SYGVKD. Written as DNA, the CDR3 is TGTGCCATCAGTGAGTCGAAAGCCTCTGGGGCCAACGTCCTGACTTTC. It is translated as CAISESKASGANVLTF.